This TCR beta chain was obtained from a study of quantifying T cell responses using KT2 cells. Study context: RNA was reverse transcribed with TCR alpha and beta constant-region primers. Estimated efficiency of the T4 ligation step was above 9.5% under optimum conditions.

The CDR3 totals 13 residues. The germline gives CDR1 MNHEY, CDR2 SMNVEV (reference sequence). The trim removed 3 bases at V and 6 bases at J, leaving 5 bases unmatched. This clonotype was detected only a few times. An oligo carrying a UMI was ligated to the cDNA 3' end. An equimolar mix of RC1.1 and RC1.2 primed the beta chain across TRBC1 and TRBC2. A single record per CDR3 protein comes from TCRdb applying MiXCR to the UMI-ligation and nested PCR reads. The sample includes 39,000 or so distinct CDR3 sequences, about a sixth of them seen just once. Unfractionated PBMC were spiked with known numbers of KT2 clone cells. KT2 cells were mixed with fixed PBMC numbers at varying ratios.

Sequencing input: PBMCs spiked with cells of the T cell clone KT2. This TCR came from a human donor. The chain has TRBV27 and TRBJ2-7, with 7 bases that match TRBD2. For the CDR3, the DNA is TGTGCCAGCAGTTTGCGGGAGCGTCTCGAGCAGTACTTC. Protein: CASSLRERLEQYF.